The 5 T cell receptor beta chains below come from one sample, sequenced in a study of cytomegalovirus exposure and HLA in healthy donors. Sequencing was performed with immunoSEQ multiplex PCR; in TCRdb, only in-frame clones are kept and a portion is missing. The profile shows some 250,000 clones, less than 95% of them singletons. Specimen: PBMCs. The receptors come from a woman in her 30s in good health and CMV-seronegative.

This chain connects TRBV6-1 to TRBJ2-7; 11 bases align to TRBD2. Germline trimming cut 10 bases from V and 2 bases from J; bases unmatched to any gene: 10. This CDR3 contains 15 residues. From germline, CDR1 is MNHNS and CDR2 SASEGT. CDR3 nucleotides: TGTGCCACATCGACCGGGACTAGCGGAACCTACGAGCAGTACTTC. Its translation: CATSTGTSGTYEQYF.

The chain couples TRBV9 to TRBJ2-3; D perhaps matches TRBD1 (6 bases). This CDR3 region has 15 residues. Looked up from germline, CDR1 is SGDLS and CDR2 is YYNGEE. V dropped 3 bases and J dropped 3 bases, with 14 bases sitting between them. DNA of the CDR3: TGTGCCAGCAGCGCCCATTCTACAGGGACAGATACGCAGTATTTT. Translated, it gives CASSAHSTGTDTQYF.

The DNA for the CDR3 is TGTGCCATCAGACTCGGACAGGGAGGCTACACCTTC. Translating it yields CAIRLGQGGYTF. The chain links TRBV10-3 to TRBJ1-2; 8 bases align to TRBD1. In germline, CDR1 is ENHRY, CDR2 SYGVKD. Unmatched junction bases numbered 5, after V lost 6 bases and J lost 8 bases. CDR3 length equals 12 residues.

The rearrangement joins TRBV11-2 to TRBJ2-1; maybe TRBD2 (5 bases). V was trimmed by 3 bases and J by 10 bases, leaving 7 bases between them. Germline lookup yields CDR1 SGHAT and CDR2 FQNNGV. The length of the CDR3 is 11 residues. The CDR3 sequence is CASSLGGEQFF. In DNA form, the CDR3 reads TGTGCCAGCAGCTTGGGCGGGGAGCAGTTCTTC.

The DNA of the CDR3 is TGTGCCAGCAGCGTAGGACCTAGCGGGCCCGCCACAGAGCAGTACTTC. It codes for CASSVGPSGPATEQYF. The gene calls are TRBV9 and TRBJ2-7; 8 nucleotides match TRBD2. Germline assignment: CDR1 SGDLS and CDR2 YYNGEE. The V and J ends lost 0 bases and 7 bases, in that order; junction bases with no gene match: 12. CDR3 length: 16 residues.